The 24 T cell receptor beta chains below come from one sample, sequenced in a study of control samples from healthy donors and cancer patients. Assay used: immunoSEQ multiplex PCR; TCRdb lists only in-frame clones, some missing. Among tens of thousands of clones listed, roughly 89% were seen once. The sequenced sample was PBMCs. These receptors were taken from a man in his fifties or sixties with colorectal cancer.

This clone was found a few times. The rearrangement links TRBV10-2 to TRBJ2-1; 8 positions agree with TRBD2. The CDR3 extends over 17 amino acids. Germline trimming cut 2 bases from V and 3 bases from J; bases unmatched to any gene: 9. Germline V gives CDR1 WSHSY, CDR2 SAAADI. The CDR3 bases are TGCGCCAGCAGTGAGCCCAGCGGGGGCCCATACTACAATGAGCAGTTCTTC. This encodes CASSEPSGGPYYNEQFF.

This clone was counted a few times. The chain combines TRBV5-1 with TRBJ2-6; tentative D call: TRBD1 (6 bases). This CDR3 is 19 amino acids long. The germline gives CDR1 SGHRS, CDR2 YFSETQ. V lost 2 bases, J lost 0 bases, and 18 bases lay in between. CDR3 in DNA: TGCGCCAGCAGCTTACTTCCTCAGGGGTCCAACTCTGGGGCCAACGTCCTGACTTTC. Protein: CASSLLPQGSNSGANVLTF.

The V call is TRBV6-5, the J call TRBJ2-7, with D hard to call. Trimming cost V 5 bases and J 4 bases, with 9 bases left between them. The CDR3 is 12 residues long. Looked up from germline, CDR1 is MNHEY and CDR2 is SVGAGI. The chain's CDR3 is CASSLTQYEQYF. CDR3 bases: TGTGCCAGCAGTCTTACCCAATACGAGCAGTACTTC.

CDR3 region: CASRGPLQETQYF. The CDR3 nucleotides are TGTGCCAGCAGGGGGCCGCTCCAAGAGACCCAGTACTTC. The genes are TRBV28 and TRBJ2-5; possible D gene TRBD1, 5 bases. Germline loops: CDR1 MDHEN, CDR2 SYDVKM. V dropped 6 bases and J dropped 1 base, with 9 bases sitting between them. CDR3 length equals 13 residues.

CDR3 protein: CASSLVSLAGGSPPYF. CDR3 nucleotides: TGTGCCAGCAGCTTAGTGAGCCTAGCGGGGGGCAGCCCCCCGTACTTC. This chain links TRBV11-2 with TRBJ2-7; TRBD2 matches at 11 bases. After removal of 1 base from V and 12 bases from J, the junction contained 14 bases not matched to a gene. Germline CDR1 reads SGHAT; CDR2 reads FQNNGV. This CDR3 contains 16 residues.

The CDR3 coding sequence is TGCGCCAGCAGCCCCGGGAGACCTTCCGGTGAGACCCAGTACTTC. Translating gives CASSPGRPSGETQYF. The chain is built from TRBV5-1 and TRBJ2-5; D perhaps matches TRBD2 (6 bases). Trimming cost V 4 bases and J 5 bases, with 18 bases left between them. The CDR3 consists of 15 residues. Germline loops: CDR1 SGHRS, CDR2 YFSETQ. Full variable domain (missing parts from reference TRBV5-1 and TRBJ2-5): KAGVTQTPRYLIKTRGQQVTLSCSPISGHRSVSWYQQTPGQGLQFLFEYFSETQRNKGNFPGRFSGRQFSNSRSEMNVSTLELGDSALYLCASSPGRPSGETQYFGPGTRLLVL.

This chain connects TRBV3-1 (or the pseudogene TRBV3-2) to TRBJ2-1, with 11 nucleotides matching TRBD2. Germline loops: CDR1 LGHDT, CDR2 YNNKEL (reference sequence). CDR3 length: 15 amino acids. Trimming at V came to 4 bases and at J to 8 bases, leaving 7 bases not matched to a gene. The CDR3, as DNA: TGTGCCAGCAGCCCCTATAGCGGGGGGGCCGATGAGCAGTTCTTC. Amino acids: CASSPYSGGADEQFF.

This chain joins TRBV6-5 and TRBJ1-5, with TRBD1 as a possible D gene (5 bases). The V gene's germline CDR1 is MNHEY and CDR2 SVGAGI. CDR3 length: 14 amino acids. Trimming took off 8 bases at V and 3 bases at J, with 14 bases between the two ends. The CDR3 sequence is CASVTGGSNQPQHF. The CDR3 DNA reads as TGTGCCAGCGTCACGGGGGGGTCCAATCAGCCCCAGCATTTT.

The rearrangement uses TRBV12-5 and TRBJ1-1, with D uncertain. The V end lost 0 bases, the J end lost 2 bases, and 16 bases lay between the germline ends. The CDR3 is made up of 17 amino acids. Germline V gene lookup returns CDR1 LGHNT and CDR2 FRNRAP. CDR3 nucleotide sequence: TGTGCTAGTGGTTTGGTATTGGCCCCCCATGAAAACACTGAAGCTTTCTTT. Protein product: CASGLVLAPHENTEAFF.

The chain uses TRBV5-1 and TRBJ2-5, with 8 nucleotides matching TRBD2. With V trimmed by 0 bases and J by 5 bases, 6 bases remained unmatched. The CDR3 sequence is 15 residues long. Germline V CDR1 and CDR2: SGHRS, YFSETQ. In DNA, the CDR3 is TGCGCCAGCAGCTTGGAGGGCGGGGGGCGGGAGACCCAGTACTTC. Its protein product is CASSLEGGGRETQYF.

This sequence joins TRBV18 and TRBJ1-1, with D possibly matching TRBD1 (5 bases). Between the trimmed V and J ends, which lost 5 bases and 7 bases, there was a span of 11 bases. The CDR3 sequence is 12 residues long. Germline V lookup: CDR1 KGHSH, CDR2 LQKENI. The CDR3 is CASSGRDGEAFF. CDR3 DNA: TGTGCCAGCTCAGGCCGGGACGGTGAAGCTTTCTTT.

The chain has TRBV11-3 and TRBJ2-2; D is unresolved. Trimming stripped 1 base from V and 4 bases from J, with 10 bases between. The CDR3 is made up of 15 amino acids. Germline assignment: CDR1 SGHNT and CDR2 YENEEA. The CDR3: CASSLVGPLTGELFF. CDR3 nucleotide sequence: TGTGCCAGCAGCTTAGTAGGACCTCTCACCGGGGAGCTGTTTTTT.

This sequence joins TRBV5-1 and TRBJ2-1; D not certain. CDR3 length equals 15 residues. The ends were cut back, 0 bases at V and 1 base at J, with 8 bases in the middle. The germline V gene has CDR1 SGHRS and CDR2 YFSETQ. CDR3 amino acids: CASSLAAFSYNEQFF. The CDR3 DNA reads as TGCGCCAGCAGCTTGGCGGCGTTTTCCTACAATGAGCAGTTCTTC. Full variable domain (rest looked up from reference TRBV5-1 and TRBJ2-1): KAGVTQTPRYLIKTRGQQVTLSCSPISGHRSVSWYQQTPGQGLQFLFEYFSETQRNKGNFPGRFSGRQFSNSRSEMNVSTLELGDSALYLCASSLAAFSYNEQFFGPGTRLTVL.

This clone has a single count. V usage is TRBV3-1 (or the pseudogene TRBV3-2) and J usage is TRBJ2-3, with D possibly TRBD2 on 7 matching bases. Looked up from germline, CDR1 is LGHDT and CDR2 is YNNKEL (reference sequence). V was shortened by 1 base and J by 9 bases, with 23 bases between the two germline ends. The length of the CDR3 is 17 residues. Here the CDR3 DNA reads TGTGCCAGCAGCCAAGGGGGCGGCGGGGGCCCCAGGGGAACGCAGTATTTT. Amino acid sequence: CASSQGGGGGPRGTQYF.

The gene calls are TRBV7-9 and TRBJ2-3, with D perhaps given as TRBD1 or TRBD2 (5 bases each). Trimming removed 1 base from V and 5 bases from J, with 16 bases in between. The germline gives CDR1 SEHNR, CDR2 FQNEAQ (reference sequence). The length of the CDR3 is 16 residues. The DNA of the CDR3 is TGTGCCAGCAGCTTAGGGGACCAACTACCGCAAGATACGCAGTATTTT. This sequence encodes CASSLGDQLPQDTQYF.

The V call is TRBV6-2 or TRBV6-3, the J call TRBJ2-5; 11 bases are shared with TRBD2. The CDR3 totals 17 residues. Germline V gene lookup returns CDR1 MNHEY and CDR2 SVGEGT. The ends lost 2 bases at V and 5 bases at J; junction bases unmatched: 10. The CDR3 loop is CASSYGMLAGGRETQYF. The CDR3, as DNA: TGTGCCAGCAGTTACGGGATGCTAGCGGGGGGCCGGGAGACCCAGTACTTC.

The CDR3 here is CAWTRTGVGEPQHF. The CDR3 DNA sequence: TGTGCCTGGACCCGGACAGGGGTCGGGGAGCCCCAGCATTTT. V gene TRBV30 combines with J gene TRBJ1-5, with 9 nucleotides matching TRBD1. CDR3 length equals 14 residues. CDR1 and CDR2 (germline): GTSNPN, SVGIG (reference sequence). Unmatched junction bases numbered 9, after V lost 4 bases and J lost 8 bases. Full variable domain (remainder filled in from reference TRBV30 and TRBJ1-5): SQTIHQWPATLVQPVGSPLSLECTVEGTSNPNLYWYRQAAGRGLQLLFYSVGIGQISSEVPQNLSASRPQDRQFILSSKKLLLSDSGFYLCAWTRTGVGEPQHFGDGTRLSIL.

CDR3 DNA: TGCGCCAGCAGCCAAGATGGGGCCTACGAGCAGTACTTC. Its translation is CASSQDGAYEQYF. The chain is built from TRBV4-1 and TRBJ2-7; D not certain. The V end lost 0 bases, the J end lost 2 bases, and 5 bases lay between the germline ends. The CDR3 spans 13 residues. Germline CDR1 is MGHRA and CDR2 is YSYEKL.

The V gene is TRBV10-3, the J gene TRBJ1-2; D not certain. The CDR3 contains 13 residues. Germline loops: CDR1 ENHRY, CDR2 SYGVKD. V was clipped by 6 bases and J by 6 bases, with 14 bases between them. The CDR3 DNA follows: TGTGCCATCAGAAGACCGGGCGGTCATGGCTACACCTTC. Its translation is CAIRRPGGHGYTF.

DNA for the CDR3: TGTGCCAGCAGCCCGTCGCGCCCCGTGGACTATGGCTACACCTTC. This encodes CASSPSRPVDYGYTF. V usage is TRBV6-5 and J usage is TRBJ1-2; no firm D call. CDR1 is MNHEY, CDR2 SVGAGI, per germline. There are 15 residues in the CDR3. Trimming pared 6 bases from V and 3 bases from J, leaving 17 bases between.

The chain carries TRBV4-1 and TRBJ2-3, with D unclear. Germline lookup yields CDR1 MGHRA and CDR2 YSYEKL. The CDR3 length is 15 residues. Trimming left V 3 bases short and J 2 bases short, with 12 bases between. The CDR3 sequence: CASSHGYGNTDTQYF. DNA for the CDR3: TGCGCCAGCAGCCACGGCTACGGAAACACAGATACGCAGTATTTT.

The chain couples TRBV3-1 (or the pseudogene TRBV3-2) to TRBJ2-2; D remains ambiguous. Between the trimmed V and J ends, which lost 4 bases and 6 bases, there was a span of 9 bases. The germline gives CDR1 LGHDT, CDR2 YNNKEL (reference sequence). The CDR3 is 13 residues long. CDR3 in amino acids: CASSPLGAGELFF. The CDR3 DNA is TGTGCCAGCAGCCCCCTAGGTGCCGGGGAGCTGTTTTTT.

The V gene is TRBV6-2 or TRBV6-3, the J gene TRBJ1-2; 9 nucleotides agree with TRBD1. The V and J ends lost 1 base and 0 bases, in that order; junction bases with no gene match: 9. The CDR3 runs to 18 residues. CDR1 is MNHEY and CDR2 is SVGEGT in the germline V gene. CDR3 protein: CASSYFQSGTGTNYGYTF. The CDR3 DNA reads TGTGCCAGCAGTTACTTTCAAAGCGGGACAGGGACTAACTATGGCTACACCTTC.

The rearrangement uses TRBV10-2 and TRBJ1-5; no reliable D call. This CDR3 contains 15 residues. Germline assignment: CDR1 WSHSY and CDR2 SAAADI. The V end lost 8 bases, the J end lost 6 bases, and 20 bases lay between the germline ends. The CDR3 loop is CASHAGPPATQPQHF. For the CDR3, the DNA is TGCGCCAGCCACGCCGGGCCCCCAGCCACTCAGCCCCAGCATTTT.